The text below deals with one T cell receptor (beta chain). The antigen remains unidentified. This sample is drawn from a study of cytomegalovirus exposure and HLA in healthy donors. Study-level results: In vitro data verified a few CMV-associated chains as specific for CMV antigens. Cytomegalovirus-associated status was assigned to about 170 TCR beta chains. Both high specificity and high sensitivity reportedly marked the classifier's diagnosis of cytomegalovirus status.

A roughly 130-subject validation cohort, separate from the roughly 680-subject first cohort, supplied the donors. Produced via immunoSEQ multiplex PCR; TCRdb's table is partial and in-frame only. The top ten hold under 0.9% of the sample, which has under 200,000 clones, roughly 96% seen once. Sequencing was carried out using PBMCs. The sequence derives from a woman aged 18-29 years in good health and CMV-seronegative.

This CDR3 is CAISESGAGPFTGELFF. DNA of the CDR3: TGTGCCATCAGTGAGTCGGGGGCCGGACCTTTCACCGGGGAGCTGTTTTTT. The chain employs TRBV10-3 and TRBJ2-2, with D perhaps matching TRBD1 (6 bases). Germline CDR1 ENHRY, CDR2 SYGVKD. Trimming removed 0 bases from V and 4 bases from J, with 15 bases in between. The CDR3 is made up of 17 amino acids.